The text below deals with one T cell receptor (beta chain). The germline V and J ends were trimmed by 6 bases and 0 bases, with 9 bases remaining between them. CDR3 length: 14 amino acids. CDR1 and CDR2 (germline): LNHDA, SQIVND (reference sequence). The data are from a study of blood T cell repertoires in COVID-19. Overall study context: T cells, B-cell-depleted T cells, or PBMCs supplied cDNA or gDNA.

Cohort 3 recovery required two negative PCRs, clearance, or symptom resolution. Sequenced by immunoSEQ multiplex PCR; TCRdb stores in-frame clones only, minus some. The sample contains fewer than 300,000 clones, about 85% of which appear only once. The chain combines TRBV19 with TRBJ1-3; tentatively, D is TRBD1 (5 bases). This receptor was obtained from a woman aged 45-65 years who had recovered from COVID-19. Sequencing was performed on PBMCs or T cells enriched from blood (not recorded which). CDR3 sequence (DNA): TGTGCCAGTAGCCGACAGAACTCTGGAAACACCATATATTTT. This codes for CASSRQNSGNTIYF.